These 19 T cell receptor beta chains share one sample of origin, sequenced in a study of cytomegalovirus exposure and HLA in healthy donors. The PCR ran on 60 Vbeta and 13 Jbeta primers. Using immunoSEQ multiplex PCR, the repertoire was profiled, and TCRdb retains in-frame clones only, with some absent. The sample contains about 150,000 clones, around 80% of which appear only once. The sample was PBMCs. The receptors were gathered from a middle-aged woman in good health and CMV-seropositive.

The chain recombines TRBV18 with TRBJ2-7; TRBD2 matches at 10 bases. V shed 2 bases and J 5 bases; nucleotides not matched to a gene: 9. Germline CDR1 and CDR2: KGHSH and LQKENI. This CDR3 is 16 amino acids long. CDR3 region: CASSPGFSGRTHEQYF. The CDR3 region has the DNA TGTGCCAGCTCACCAGGGTTTAGCGGGAGGACCCACGAGCAGTACTTC. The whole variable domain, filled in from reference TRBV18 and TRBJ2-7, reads NAGVMQNPRHLVRRRGQEARLRCSPMKGHSHVYWYRQLPEEGLKFMVYLQKENIIDESGMPKERFSAEFPKEGPSILRIQQVVRGDSAAYFCASSPGFSGRTHEQYFGPGTRLTVT.

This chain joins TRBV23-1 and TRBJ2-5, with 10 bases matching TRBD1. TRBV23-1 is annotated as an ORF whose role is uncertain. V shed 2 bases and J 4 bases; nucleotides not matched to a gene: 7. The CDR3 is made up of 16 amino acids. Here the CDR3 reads CASSQPGQGEGETQYF. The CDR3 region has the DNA TGCGCCAGCAGTCAACCTGGACAGGGGGAAGGAGAGACCCAGTACTTC.

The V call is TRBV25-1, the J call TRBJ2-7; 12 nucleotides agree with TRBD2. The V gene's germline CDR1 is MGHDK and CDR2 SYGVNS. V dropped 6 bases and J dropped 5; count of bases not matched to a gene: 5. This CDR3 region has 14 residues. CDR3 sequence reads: CASSWTSGTHEQYF. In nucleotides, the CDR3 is TGTGCCAGCAGCTGGACTAGCGGGACGCACGAGCAGTACTTC.

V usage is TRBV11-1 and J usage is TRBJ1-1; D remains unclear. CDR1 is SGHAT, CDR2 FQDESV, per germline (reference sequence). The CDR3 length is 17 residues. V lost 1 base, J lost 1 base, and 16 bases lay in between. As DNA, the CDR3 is TGTGCCAGCAGCTTAGGGAAGGGCAGGACTTGGAACACTGAAGCTTTCTTT. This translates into CASSLGKGRTWNTEAFF. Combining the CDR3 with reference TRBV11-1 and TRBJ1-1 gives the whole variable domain EAEVAQSPRYKITEKSQAVAFWCDPISGHATLYWYRQILGQGPELLVQFQDESVVDDSQLPKDRFSAERLKGVDSTLKIQPAELGDSAMYLCASSLGKGRTWNTEAFFGQGTRLTVV.

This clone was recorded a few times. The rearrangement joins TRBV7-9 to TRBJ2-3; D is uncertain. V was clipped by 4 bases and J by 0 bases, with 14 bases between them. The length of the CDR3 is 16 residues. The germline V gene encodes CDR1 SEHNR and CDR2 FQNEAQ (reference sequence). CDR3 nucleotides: TGTGCCAGCAGCTCGGAGCGAACCCCTAGCACAGATACGCAGTATTTT. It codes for CASSSERTPSTDTQYF.

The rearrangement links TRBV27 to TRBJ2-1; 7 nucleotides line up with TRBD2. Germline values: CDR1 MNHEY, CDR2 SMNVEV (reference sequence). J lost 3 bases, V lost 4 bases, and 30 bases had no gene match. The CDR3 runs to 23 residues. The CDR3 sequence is CASSSDRIPTVVGGRRNYNEQFF. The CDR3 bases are TGTGCCAGCAGTTCTGACCGCATCCCGACGGTTGTCGGGGGGAGGCGGAACTACAATGAGCAGTTCTTC.

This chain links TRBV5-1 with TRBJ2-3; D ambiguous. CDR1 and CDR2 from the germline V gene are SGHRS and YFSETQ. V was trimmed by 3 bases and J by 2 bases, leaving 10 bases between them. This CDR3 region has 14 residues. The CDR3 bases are TGCGCCAGCAGCTATCTGGCCGCCACAGATACGCAGTATTTT. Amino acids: CASSYLAATDTQYF.

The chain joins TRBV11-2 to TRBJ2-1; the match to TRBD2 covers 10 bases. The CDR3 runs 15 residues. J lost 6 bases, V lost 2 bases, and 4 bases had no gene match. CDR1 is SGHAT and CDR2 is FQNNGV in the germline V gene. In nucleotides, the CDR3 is TGTGCCAGCAGCTTACTAGCGGGAGTGACCAATGAGCAGTTCTTC. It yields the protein CASSLLAGVTNEQFF. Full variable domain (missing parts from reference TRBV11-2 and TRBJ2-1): EAGVAQSPRYKIIEKRQSVAFWCNPISGHATLYWYQQILGQGPKLLIQFQNNGVVDDSQLPKDRFSAERLKGVDSTLKIQPAKLEDSAVYLCASSLLAGVTNEQFFGPGTRLTVL.

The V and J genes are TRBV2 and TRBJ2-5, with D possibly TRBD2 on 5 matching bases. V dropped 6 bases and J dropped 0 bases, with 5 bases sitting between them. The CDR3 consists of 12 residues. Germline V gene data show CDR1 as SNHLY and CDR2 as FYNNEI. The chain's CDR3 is CASSGDQETQYF. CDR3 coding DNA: TGTGCCAGCAGCGGGGACCAAGAGACCCAGTACTTC.

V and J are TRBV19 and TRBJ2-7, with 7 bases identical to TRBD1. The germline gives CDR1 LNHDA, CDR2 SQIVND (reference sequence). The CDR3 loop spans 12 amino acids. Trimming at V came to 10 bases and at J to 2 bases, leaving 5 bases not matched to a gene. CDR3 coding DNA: TGTGCCACCCCAGGGACAGCCTACGAGCAGTACTTC. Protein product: CATPGTAYEQYF. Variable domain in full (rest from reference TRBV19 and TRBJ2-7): DGGITQSPKYLFRKEGQNVTLSCEQNLNHDAMYWYRQDPGQGLRLIYYSQIVNDFQKGDIAEGYSVSREKKESFPLTVTSAQKNPTAFYLCATPGTAYEQYFGPGTRLTVT.

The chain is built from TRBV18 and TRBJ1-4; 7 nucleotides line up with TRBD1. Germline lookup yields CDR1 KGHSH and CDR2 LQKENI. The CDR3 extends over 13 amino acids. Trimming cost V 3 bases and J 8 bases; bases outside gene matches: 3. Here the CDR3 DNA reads TGTGCCAGCTCACCTACAGGGGAAGAAAAACTGTTTTTT. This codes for CASSPTGEEKLFF.

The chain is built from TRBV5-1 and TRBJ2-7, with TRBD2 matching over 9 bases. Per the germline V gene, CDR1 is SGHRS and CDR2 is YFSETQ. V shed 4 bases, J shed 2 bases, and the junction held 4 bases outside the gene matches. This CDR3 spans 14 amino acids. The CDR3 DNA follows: TGCGCCAGCAGCCAGCTAGCGGGAACCTACGAGCAGTACTTC. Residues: CASSQLAGTYEQYF.

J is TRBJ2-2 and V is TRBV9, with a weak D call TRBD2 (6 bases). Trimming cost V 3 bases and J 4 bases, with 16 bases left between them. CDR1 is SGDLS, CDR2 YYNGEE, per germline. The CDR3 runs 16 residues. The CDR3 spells CASSARVASVTGELFF. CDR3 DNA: TGTGCCAGCAGCGCGCGAGTGGCTAGCGTCACCGGGGAGCTGTTTTTT.

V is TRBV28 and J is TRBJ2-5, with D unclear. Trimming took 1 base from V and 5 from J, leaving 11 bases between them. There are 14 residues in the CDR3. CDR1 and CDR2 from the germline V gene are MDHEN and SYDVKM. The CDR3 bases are TGTGCCAGCAGTTTATTCGGTACGGTGGAGACCCAGTACTTC. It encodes CASSLFGTVETQYF.

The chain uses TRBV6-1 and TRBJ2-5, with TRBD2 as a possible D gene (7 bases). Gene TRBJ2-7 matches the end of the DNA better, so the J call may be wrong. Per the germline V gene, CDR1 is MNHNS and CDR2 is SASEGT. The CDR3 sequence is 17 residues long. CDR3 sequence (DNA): TGTGCCAGCAGTGGATCCCGAGGGGGAGGGAGATACTACGAGCAGTACTTC. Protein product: CASSGSRGGGRYYEQYF.

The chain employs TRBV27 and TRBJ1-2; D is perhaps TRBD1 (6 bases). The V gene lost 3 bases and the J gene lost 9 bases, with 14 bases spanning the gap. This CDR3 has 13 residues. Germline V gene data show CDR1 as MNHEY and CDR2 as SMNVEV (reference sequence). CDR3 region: CASSFRWTDSYTF. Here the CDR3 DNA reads TGTGCCAGCAGTTTCCGGTGGACAGATAGCTACACCTTC.

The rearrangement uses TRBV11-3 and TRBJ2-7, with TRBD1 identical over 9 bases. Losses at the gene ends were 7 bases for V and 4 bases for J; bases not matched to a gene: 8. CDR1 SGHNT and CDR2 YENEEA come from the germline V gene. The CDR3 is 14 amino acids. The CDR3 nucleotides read TGTGCCAGCACTAGGACAGGGGTTCTATACGAGCAGTACTTC. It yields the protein CASTRTGVLYEQYF.

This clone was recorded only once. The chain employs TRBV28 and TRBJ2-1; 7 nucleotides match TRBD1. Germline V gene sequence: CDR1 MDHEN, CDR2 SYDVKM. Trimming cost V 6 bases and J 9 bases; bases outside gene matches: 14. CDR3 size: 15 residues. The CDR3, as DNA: TGTGCCAGCAGCCCAAGGACAGGCAGAGTTAGTGAGCAGTTCTTC. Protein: CASSPRTGRVSEQFF.

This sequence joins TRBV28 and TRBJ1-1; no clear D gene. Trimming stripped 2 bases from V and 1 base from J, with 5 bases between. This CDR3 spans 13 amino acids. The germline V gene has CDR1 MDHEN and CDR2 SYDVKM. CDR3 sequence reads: CASSLLRNTEAFF. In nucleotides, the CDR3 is TGTGCCAGCAGTTTACTGCGGAACACTGAAGCTTTCTTT.